Given below is one T cell receptor beta chain in context. This clonotype was counted many times. Its specific antigen is unknown. Per-nucleotide qualities are absent, and no much larger clonotype sits a single base away. Sequences SGHTA (CDR1) and FQGNSA (CDR2) are obtained from the germline V gene. The CDR3 runs 16 residues from the cysteine to the phenylalanine. The CDR3 DNA has 48 bases and is translated from base 1. Here V drops 3 bases and J drops 3 bases, and the junction holds 8 bases not matched to any gene. Bone marrow was sampled from every patient at the time of active disease. Ficoll-Hypaque density gradient centrifugation was used to isolate bone marrow mononuclear cells. Myeloma plasma cells were removed and CD138-negative cells were collected by negative selection after labeling with CD138 magnetic microbeads on a MACS separator. The purity of the isolated cells was checked by flow cytometry with CD138 antibodies on an Attune NxT. Total RNA was extracted using TRIzol reagent and was quantified on a NanoDrop spectrophotometer. For each patient, the CD138-negative bone marrow sample underwent paired RNA-seq and IR-seq.

These data are taken from a study of read filtering for tumor transcriptome and immune sequencing (dated by TCRdb to 2018 to 2021). Turning to the overall study: The cohort was composed of 17 male and 14 female patients, with a mean age of approximately 66 years and an age range of about 47 to 80. By revised international staging, eight or nine patients were R-ISS I, under 20 were R-ISS II and over five were R-ISS III. After DNase treatment, whole-transcriptome libraries were prepared with the TruSeq RNA Access Library Prep Kit. TCR-region mapped reads per sample ranged from about 3.5 to 11 million with IR-seq versus only about 85 to 1273 with RNA-seq. TCR repertoires obtained by targeted immune repertoire sequencing and by bulk whole-transcriptome sequencing performed on the same bone marrow samples were compared. One of the main goals was to work out a read-filtering strategy for immune repertoire data, in particular whether clonotypes backed by only a single read should be removed. Findings and caveats that apply to the study as a whole: The sorted CD138-negative fraction was not purified T cells but a mixed bone marrow immune population. The correlation between IR-seq and RNA-seq shared clonotype proportions was increased by removal of single-read clonotypes. In IR-seq, single-read clonotypes were around four fifths of clonotypes but around 3.2% of total reads; in RNA-seq they were roughly three quarters of clonotypes and 44.6% of reads. Compared with RNA-seq, IR-seq captured clonotypes at much higher depth and more reliably, and a smaller IR-seq throughput was enough to identify most shared clonotypes.

Starting from approximately 0.4 ug RNA, TCR libraries were constructed with the Immunoverse kit using molecular barcoded adaptors that cover the alpha/delta and beta/gamma chains. TCR library preparation was performed with the same RNA that was used for transcriptome sequencing. Sequencing of TCR libraries was carried out on an Illumina HiSeq 4000 with 2 x 150 cycles. On the study's bioinformatics: TCR reads were aligned to human V, D, J and C references and assembled into CDR3 clonotypes with MiXCR, including quality filtering and error correction. The tcR package in R was used for analysis of clonotype counts and gene usage diversity. For inspection of raw mapping reads, RNA-seq reads were mapped by STAR aligner version 2.5.3a onto GRCh37 of the human genome. To test how sequencing depth affects detected clonotypes, IR-seq fastq files were randomly downsampled with Seqtk 1.3. The public reads were reprocessed in TCRdb via fastp at Q25 and MiXCR, keeping in-frame beta chains. Rows matching on CDR3 protein sequence are summarized as one entry with the most common DNA and genes. The authors' filters were not applied to this entry. The sample table shows roughly 82,000 distinct CDR3 sequences, and around 12% are seen once. 15% of the sample goes to the ten largest clones.

The sequenced material came from a population of CD138-negative cells sorted from bone marrow. Per the publication, the cell subset or site label means: bone marrow mononuclear cells depleted of CD138+ plasma/myeloma cells by negative magnetic selection. The rearrangement combines TRBV7-2 with TRBJ1-5, with 7 bases in between that match TRBD1. This TCR came from a donor at least 40 years old with multiple myeloma. The CDR3 in this case is CASSFEGRGANQPQHF. In nucleotides, the sequence is TGTGCCAGCAGCTTTGAGGGCAGGGGGGCCAATCAGCCCCAGCATTTT.